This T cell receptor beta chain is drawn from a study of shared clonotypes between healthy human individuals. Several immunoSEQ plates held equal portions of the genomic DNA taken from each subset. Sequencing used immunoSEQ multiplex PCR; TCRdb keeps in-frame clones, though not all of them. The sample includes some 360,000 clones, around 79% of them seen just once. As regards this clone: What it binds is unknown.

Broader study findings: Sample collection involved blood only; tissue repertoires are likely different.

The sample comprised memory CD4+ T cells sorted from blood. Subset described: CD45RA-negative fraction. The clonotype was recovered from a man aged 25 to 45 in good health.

The chain's CDR3 is CASSFSGRRTGELFF. CDR3 coding DNA: TGTGCCAGCTCCTTTAGCGGGAGGCGGACCGGGGAGCTGTTTTTT. This chain connects TRBV9 to TRBJ2-2; 10 nucleotides match TRBD2. The CDR3 has 15 residues. Germline CDR1 reads SGDLS; CDR2 reads YYNGEE. With V trimmed by 7 bases and J by 5 bases, 8 bases remained unmatched.